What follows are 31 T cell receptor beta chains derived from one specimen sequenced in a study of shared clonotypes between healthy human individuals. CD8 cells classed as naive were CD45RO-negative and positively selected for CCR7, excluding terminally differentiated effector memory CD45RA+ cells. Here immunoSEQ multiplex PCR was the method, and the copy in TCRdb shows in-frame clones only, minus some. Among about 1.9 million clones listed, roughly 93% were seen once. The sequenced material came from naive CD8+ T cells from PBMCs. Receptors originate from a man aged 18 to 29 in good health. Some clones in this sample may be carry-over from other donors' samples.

The CDR3 sequence is CASSPGTGVTGELFF. The DNA for the CDR3 is TGTGCCAGCAGCCCGGGGACAGGGGTCACCGGGGAGCTGTTTTTT. The chain uses TRBV27 and TRBJ2-2; 10 bases are shared with TRBD1. The length of the CDR3 is 15 residues. The junction had 5 bases not matched to a gene; V was cut back by 6 bases and J by 4 bases. Per germline, CDR1 MNHEY and CDR2 SMNVEV (reference sequence).

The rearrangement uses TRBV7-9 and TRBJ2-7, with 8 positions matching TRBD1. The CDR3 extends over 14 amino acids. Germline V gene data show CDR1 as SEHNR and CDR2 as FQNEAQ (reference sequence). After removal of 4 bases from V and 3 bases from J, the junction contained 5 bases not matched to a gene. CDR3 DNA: TGTGCCAGCAGCTCCCGGACAGGGATCTACGAGCAGTACTTC. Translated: CASSSRTGIYEQYF.

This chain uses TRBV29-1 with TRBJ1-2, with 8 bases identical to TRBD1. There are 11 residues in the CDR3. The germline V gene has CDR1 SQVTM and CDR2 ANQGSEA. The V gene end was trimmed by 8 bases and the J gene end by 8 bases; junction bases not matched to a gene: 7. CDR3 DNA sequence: TGCAGCACACCGGACAGGGACGGCTACACCTTC. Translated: CSTPDRDGYTF.

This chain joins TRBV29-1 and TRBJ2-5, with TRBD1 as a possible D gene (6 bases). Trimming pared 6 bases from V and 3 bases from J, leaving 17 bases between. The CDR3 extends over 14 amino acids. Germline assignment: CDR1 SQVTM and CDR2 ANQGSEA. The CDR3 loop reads CSVDQTGLEETQYF. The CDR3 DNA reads TGCAGCGTAGATCAGACAGGTTTGGAAGAGACCCAGTACTTC. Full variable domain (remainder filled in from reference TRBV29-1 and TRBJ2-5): SAVISQKPSRDICQRGTSLTIQCQVDSQVTMMFWYRQQPGQSLTLIATANQGSEATYESGFVIDKFPISRPNLTFSTLTVSNMSPEDSSIYLCSVDQTGLEETQYFGPGTRLLVL.

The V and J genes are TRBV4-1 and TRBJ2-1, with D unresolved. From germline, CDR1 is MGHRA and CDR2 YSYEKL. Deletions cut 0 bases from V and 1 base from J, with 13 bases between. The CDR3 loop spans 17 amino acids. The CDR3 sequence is CASSQDPGTQSYNEQFF. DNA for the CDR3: TGCGCCAGCAGCCAAGATCCGGGCACCCAGTCCTACAATGAGCAGTTCTTC.

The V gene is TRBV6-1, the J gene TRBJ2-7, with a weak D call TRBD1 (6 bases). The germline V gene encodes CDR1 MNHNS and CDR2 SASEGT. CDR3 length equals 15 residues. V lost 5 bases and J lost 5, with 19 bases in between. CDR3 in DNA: TGTGCCAGCAGTCCCGGGACACGCGAGGGCAACGAGCAGTACTTC. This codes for CASSPGTREGNEQYF.

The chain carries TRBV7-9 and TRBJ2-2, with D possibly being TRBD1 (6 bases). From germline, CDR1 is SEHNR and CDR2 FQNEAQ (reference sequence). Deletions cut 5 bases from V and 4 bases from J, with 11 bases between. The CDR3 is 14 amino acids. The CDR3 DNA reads TGTGCCAGCAGCATAGTAGGGGGCACCGGGGAGCTGTTTTTT. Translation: CASSIVGGTGELFF.

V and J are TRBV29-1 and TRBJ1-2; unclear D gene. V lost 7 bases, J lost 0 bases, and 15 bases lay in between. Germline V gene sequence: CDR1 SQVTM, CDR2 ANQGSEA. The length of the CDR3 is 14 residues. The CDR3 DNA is TGCAGCGCCGGGCCGACGGATTCTAACTATGGCTACACCTTC. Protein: CSAGPTDSNYGYTF.

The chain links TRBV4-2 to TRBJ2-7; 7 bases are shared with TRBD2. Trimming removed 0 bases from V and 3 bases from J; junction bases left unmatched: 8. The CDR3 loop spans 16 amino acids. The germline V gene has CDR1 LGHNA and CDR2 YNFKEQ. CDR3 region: CASSQEAKGGSYEQYF. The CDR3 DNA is TGTGCCAGCAGCCAAGAAGCGAAGGGCGGGAGCTACGAGCAGTACTTC.

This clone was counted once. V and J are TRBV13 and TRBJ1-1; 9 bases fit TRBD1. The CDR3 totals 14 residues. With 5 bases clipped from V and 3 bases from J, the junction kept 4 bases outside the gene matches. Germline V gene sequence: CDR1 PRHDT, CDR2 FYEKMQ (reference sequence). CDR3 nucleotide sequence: TGTGCCAGCAGCAACAGGGGGCCGGACACTGAAGCTTTCTTT. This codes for CASSNRGPDTEAFF.

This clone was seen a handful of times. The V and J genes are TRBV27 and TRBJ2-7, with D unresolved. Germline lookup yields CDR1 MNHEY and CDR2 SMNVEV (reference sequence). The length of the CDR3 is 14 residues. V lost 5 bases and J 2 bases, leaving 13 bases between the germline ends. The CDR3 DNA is TGTGCCAGCAGTCCGACCCAGGACCCCTACGAGCAGTACTTC. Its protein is CASSPTQDPYEQYF.

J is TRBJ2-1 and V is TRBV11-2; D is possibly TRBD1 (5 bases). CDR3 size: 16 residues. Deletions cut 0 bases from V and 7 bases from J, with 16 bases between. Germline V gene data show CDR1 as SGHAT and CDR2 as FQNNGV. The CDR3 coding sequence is TGTGCCAGCAGCTTAGAGGTGGGGCGATCTTGGAATGAGCAGTTCTTC. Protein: CASSLEVGRSWNEQFF.

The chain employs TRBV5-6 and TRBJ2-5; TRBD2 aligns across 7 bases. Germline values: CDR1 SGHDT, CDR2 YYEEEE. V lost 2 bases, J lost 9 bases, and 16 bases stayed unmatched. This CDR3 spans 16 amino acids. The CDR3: CASSLISSGHRGAQYF. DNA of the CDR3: TGTGCCAGCAGCTTAATTTCCTCGGGTCACCGGGGGGCCCAGTACTTC.

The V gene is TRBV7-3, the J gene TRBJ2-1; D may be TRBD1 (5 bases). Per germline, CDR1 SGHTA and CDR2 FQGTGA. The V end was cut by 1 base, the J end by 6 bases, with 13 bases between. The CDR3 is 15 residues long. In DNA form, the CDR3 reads TGTGCCAGCAGCTTAATCCGACAGCCTCTCAATGAGCAGTTCTTC. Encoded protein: CASSLIRQPLNEQFF.

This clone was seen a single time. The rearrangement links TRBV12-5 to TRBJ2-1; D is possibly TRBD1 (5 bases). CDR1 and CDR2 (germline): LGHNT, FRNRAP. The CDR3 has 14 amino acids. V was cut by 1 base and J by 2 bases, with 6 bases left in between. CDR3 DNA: TGTGCTAGTGGTTTGGGGACAACCTACAATGAGCAGTTCTTC. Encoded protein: CASGLGTTYNEQFF.

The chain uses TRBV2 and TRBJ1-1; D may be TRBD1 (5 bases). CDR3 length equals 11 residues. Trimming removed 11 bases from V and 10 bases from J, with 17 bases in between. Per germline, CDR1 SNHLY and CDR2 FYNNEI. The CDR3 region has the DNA TGTGCCGAAGAGACCGGGACCTCAGCTTTCTTT. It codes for CAEETGTSAFF.

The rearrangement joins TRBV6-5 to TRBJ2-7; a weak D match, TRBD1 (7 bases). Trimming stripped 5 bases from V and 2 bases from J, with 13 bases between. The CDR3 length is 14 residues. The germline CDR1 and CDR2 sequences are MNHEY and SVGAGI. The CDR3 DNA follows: TGTGCCAGCAGTCACAGGGGAGGAACCTACGAGCAGTACTTC. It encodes CASSHRGGTYEQYF.

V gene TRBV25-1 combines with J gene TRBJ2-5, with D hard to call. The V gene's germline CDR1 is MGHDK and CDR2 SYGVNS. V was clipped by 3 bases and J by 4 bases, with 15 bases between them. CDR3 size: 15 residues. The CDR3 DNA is TGTGCCAGCAGTGAGTCGGCCCATTATGGAGAGACCCAGTACTTC. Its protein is CASSESAHYGETQYF.

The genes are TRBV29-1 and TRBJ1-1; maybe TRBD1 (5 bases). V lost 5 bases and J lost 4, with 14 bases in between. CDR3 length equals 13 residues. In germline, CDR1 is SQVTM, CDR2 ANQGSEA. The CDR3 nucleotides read TGCAGCGTTCGCCCGGCAGGGAGCACTGAAGCTTTCTTT. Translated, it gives CSVRPAGSTEAFF. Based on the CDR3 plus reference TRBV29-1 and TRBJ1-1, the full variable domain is SAVISQKPSRDICQRGTSLTIQCQVDSQVTMMFWYRQQPGQSLTLIATANQGSEATYESGFVIDKFPISRPNLTFSTLTVSNMSPEDSSIYLCSVRPAGSTEAFFGQGTRLTVV.

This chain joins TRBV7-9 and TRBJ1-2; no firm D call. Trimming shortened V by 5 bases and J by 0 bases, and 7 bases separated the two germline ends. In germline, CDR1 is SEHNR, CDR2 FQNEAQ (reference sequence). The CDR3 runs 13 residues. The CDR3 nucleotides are TGTGCCAGCAGCGTATCCACTAACTATGGCTACACCTTC. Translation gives CASSVSTNYGYTF.

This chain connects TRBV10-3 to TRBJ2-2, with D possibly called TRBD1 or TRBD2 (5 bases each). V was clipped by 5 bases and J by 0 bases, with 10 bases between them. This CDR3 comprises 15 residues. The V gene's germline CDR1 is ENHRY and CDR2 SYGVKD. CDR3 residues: CAISSGGTNTGELFF. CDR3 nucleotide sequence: TGTGCCATCAGTTCTGGGGGAACGAACACCGGGGAGCTGTTTTTT.

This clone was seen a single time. In DNA form, the CDR3 reads TGTGCCAGCAGGGACCCTAGCGGGGCCTACAATGAGCAGTTCTTC. Amino acid sequence: CASRDPSGAYNEQFF. This rearrangement joins TRBV9 to TRBJ2-1; 9 bases line up with TRBD2. The CDR3 runs to 15 residues. The germline V gene encodes CDR1 SGDLS and CDR2 YYNGEE. Losses at the gene ends were 5 bases for V and 2 bases for J; bases not matched to a gene: 5.

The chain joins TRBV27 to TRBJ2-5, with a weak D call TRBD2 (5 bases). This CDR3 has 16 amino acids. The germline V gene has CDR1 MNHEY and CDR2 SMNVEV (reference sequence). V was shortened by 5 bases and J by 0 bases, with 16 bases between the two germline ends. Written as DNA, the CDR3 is TGTGCCAGCAGTCCTAGTGGTGGGGAGTACCAAGAGACCCAGTACTTC. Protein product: CASSPSGGEYQETQYF.

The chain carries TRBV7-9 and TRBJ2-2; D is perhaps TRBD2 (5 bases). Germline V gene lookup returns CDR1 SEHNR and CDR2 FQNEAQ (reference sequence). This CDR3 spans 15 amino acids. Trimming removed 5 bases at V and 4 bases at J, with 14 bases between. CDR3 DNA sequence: TGTGCCAGCAGCGGGCGGGTGGCGGCCACCGGGGAGCTGTTTTTT. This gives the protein CASSGRVAATGELFF.

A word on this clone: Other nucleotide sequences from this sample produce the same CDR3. The CDR3 loop reads CASSWDSSYGYTF. The CDR3 nucleotides are TGTGCCAGCAGTTGGGACAGTAGCTATGGCTACACCTTC. The chain joins TRBV7-9 to TRBJ1-2; 7 bases agree with TRBD1. V lost 6 bases to trimming and J lost 4 bases; unmatched junction nucleotides: 5. Germline lookup yields CDR1 SEHNR and CDR2 FQNEAQ (reference sequence). The CDR3 consists of 13 residues.

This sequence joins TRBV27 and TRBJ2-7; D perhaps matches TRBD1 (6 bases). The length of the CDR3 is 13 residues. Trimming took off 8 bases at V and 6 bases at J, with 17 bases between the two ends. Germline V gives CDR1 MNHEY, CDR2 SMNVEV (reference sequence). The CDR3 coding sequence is TGTGCCAGCGGACCGGCTGGGGGCTCCGAGCAGTACTTC. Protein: CASGPAGGSEQYF.

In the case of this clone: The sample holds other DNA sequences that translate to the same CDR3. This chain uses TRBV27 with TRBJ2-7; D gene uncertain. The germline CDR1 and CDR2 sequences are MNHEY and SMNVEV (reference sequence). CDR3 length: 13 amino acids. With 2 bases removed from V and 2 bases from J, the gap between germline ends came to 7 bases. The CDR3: CASSLRGTYEQYF. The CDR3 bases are TGTGCCAGCAGTTTACGTGGGACCTACGAGCAGTACTTC.

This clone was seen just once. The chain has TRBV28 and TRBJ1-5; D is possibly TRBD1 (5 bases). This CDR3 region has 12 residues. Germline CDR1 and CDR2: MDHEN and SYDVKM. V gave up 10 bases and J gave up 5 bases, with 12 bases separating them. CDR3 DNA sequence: TGTGCCACCGAATGGGGGGATCAGCCCCAGCATTTT. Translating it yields CATEWGDQPQHF.

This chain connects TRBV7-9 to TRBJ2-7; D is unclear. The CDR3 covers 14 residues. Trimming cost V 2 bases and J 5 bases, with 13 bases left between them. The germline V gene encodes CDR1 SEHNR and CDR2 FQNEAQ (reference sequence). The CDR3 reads CASSLIGVFDEQYF. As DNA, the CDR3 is TGTGCCAGCAGCTTAATTGGGGTGTTTGACGAGCAGTACTTC.

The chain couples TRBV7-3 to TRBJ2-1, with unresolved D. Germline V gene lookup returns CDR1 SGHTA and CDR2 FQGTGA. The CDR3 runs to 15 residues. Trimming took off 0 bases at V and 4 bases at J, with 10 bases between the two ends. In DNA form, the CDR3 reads TGTGCCAGCAGCTTAACCCCCCGTATATACAATGAGCAGTTCTTC. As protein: CASSLTPRIYNEQFF.

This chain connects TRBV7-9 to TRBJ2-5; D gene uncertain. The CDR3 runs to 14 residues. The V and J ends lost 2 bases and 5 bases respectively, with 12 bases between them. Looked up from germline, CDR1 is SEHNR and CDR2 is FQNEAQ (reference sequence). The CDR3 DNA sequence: TGTGCCAGCAGCTTAACAGACCCCAGGGAGACCCAGTACTTC. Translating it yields CASSLTDPRETQYF.